Below, 3 T cell receptor beta chains from the same sample are listed, as sequenced in a study of cytomegalovirus exposure and HLA in healthy donors. Vbeta (60) and Jbeta (13) primers were used in the PCR. Assay: immunoSEQ multiplex PCR; the TCRdb copy retains only in-frame clones and omits some. The table records some 99,000 clones, 69% of them present only once. The source material was PBMCs. Receptors originate from a woman between 65 and 79 years old in good health and CMV-seropositive.

The J gene is TRBJ2-3, the V gene TRBV30; D gene unclear. This CDR3 region has 10 residues. The germline V gene has CDR1 GTSNPN and CDR2 SVGIG (reference sequence). V lost 8 bases, J lost 0 bases, and 3 bases lay in between. CDR3 in amino acids: CAVSTDTQYF. The CDR3 DNA sequence: TGTGCCGTAAGCACAGATACGCAGTATTTT.

The J gene is TRBJ1-3, the V gene TRBV7-2; D is ambiguous. The V end lost 2 bases, the J end lost 0 bases, and 5 bases lay between the germline ends. The CDR3 sequence is 14 residues long. CDR1 and CDR2 (germline): SGHTA, FQGNSA. CDR3 nucleotides: TGTGCCAGCAGCTTACAGATCTCTGGAAACACCATATATTTT. The encoded protein is CASSLQISGNTIYF.

This chain uses TRBV5-1 with TRBJ2-2, with a tentative D call TRBD2 (5 bases). Germline V lookup: CDR1 SGHRS, CDR2 YFSETQ. CDR3 length equals 15 residues. The V gene lost 6 bases and the J gene lost 4 bases, with 16 bases spanning the gap. The CDR3 region has the DNA TGCGCCAGCAAAGTTTTCGGGGAGACCACCGGGGAGCTGTTTTTT. Encoded protein: CASKVFGETTGELFF.